This T cell receptor (beta chain) is from a study of post-analysis software for immune sequencing data. About the study: The patients showed relapsing-remitting, secondary progressive and progressive-relapsing multiple sclerosis courses.

In this sample, this clonotype turned up a few times. No antigen is known for it. Germline CDR1 is SGHTA and CDR2 is FQGNSA. V gave up 2 bases and J gave up 7 bases, with 11 bases separating them. The CDR3 sequence is 13 residues long. Overall study results and limits: The five TRBV segments detected at higher frequency in patients than in controls included TRBV5-6, TRBV5-1 and TRBV20-1.

Unique molecular identifiers were built into the TCR beta cDNA libraries. Approximately 500,000 cDNA molecules were obtained per 1 to 10 million input T cells. Each CDR3 protein is one row after TCRdb ran MiXCR on the PCR reads. The sample holds hundreds of thousands of distinct CDR3 sequences; around 64% are singletons and the top ten take approximately 10%. This sequence originates from a girl aged 2-10 years with multiple sclerosis. Source material: blood. The chain joins TRBV7-2 to TRBJ1-1, with D perhaps TRBD1 (5 bases). The CDR3 here is CASSLRLGGEAFF. Here the CDR3 DNA reads TGTGCCAGCAGCTTACGTCTCGGGGGTGAAGCTTTCTTT.